This T cell receptor beta chain was recovered during a study of persistence of HIV-infected CD4 T cells. In the case of this clone: The antigen is unknown.

The V and J ends lost 0 bases and 2 bases respectively, with 6 bases between them. The CDR3 covers 15 residues. Germline lookup yields CDR1 SGHRS and CDR2 YFSETQ. The stimulus was lysate of CMV-infected fibroblasts, 8.5 to 10 ug/mL. Memory cells lacking CD40L and CD69 with high CD45RO were sorted. Before stimulation, PBMCs underwent CD8+ T cell depletion. The immunoSEQ assay was version 4, run in survey mode. Only in-frame clones appear in the TCRdb table, and some are missing; sequencing was by immunoSEQ multiplex PCR. The data contain around 35,000 clones, around 80% of them singletons. The chain recombines TRBV5-1 with TRBJ2-6, with D tentatively TRBD2 (5 bases). The TCR sequence derives from an adult man with HIV who was CMV-seropositive. This specimen was CD4+ T cells sorted from PBMCs after roughly 18-hour stimulation, taken from a patient who received antiretroviral therapy. CDR3 nucleotides: TGCGCCAGCAGCTTGGGAGGGCCTGGGGCCAACGTCCTGACTTTC. It specifies CASSLGGPGANVLTF.